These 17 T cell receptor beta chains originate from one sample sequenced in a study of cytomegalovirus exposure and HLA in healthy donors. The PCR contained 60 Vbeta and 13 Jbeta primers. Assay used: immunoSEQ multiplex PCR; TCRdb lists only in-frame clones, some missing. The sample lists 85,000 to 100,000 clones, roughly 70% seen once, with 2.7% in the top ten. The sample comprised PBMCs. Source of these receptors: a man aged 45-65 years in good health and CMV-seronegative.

The DNA for the CDR3 is TGTGCCAGCAGGGAGGACTGGAACTCCTACAATGAGCAGTTCTTC. This translates into CASREDWNSYNEQFF. The rearrangement uses TRBV2 and TRBJ2-1; tentatively, D is TRBD2 (5 bases). This CDR3 is built from 15 residues. CDR1 and CDR2 from the germline V gene are SNHLY and FYNNEI. Trimming took off 6 bases at V and 0 bases at J, with 12 bases between the two ends.

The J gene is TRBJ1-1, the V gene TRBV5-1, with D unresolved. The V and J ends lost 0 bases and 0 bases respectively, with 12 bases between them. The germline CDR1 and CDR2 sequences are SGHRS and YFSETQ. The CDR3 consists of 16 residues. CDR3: CASSLGLQTVNTEAFF. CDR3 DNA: TGCGCCAGCAGCTTGGGGCTACAAACAGTGAACACTGAAGCTTTCTTT.

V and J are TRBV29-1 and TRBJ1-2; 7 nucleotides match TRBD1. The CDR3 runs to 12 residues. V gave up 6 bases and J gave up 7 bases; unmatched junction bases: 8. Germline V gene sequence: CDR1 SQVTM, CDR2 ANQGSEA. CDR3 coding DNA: TGCAGCGTGGAAACAGGGGTCAGTGGCTACACCTTC. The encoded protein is CSVETGVSGYTF.

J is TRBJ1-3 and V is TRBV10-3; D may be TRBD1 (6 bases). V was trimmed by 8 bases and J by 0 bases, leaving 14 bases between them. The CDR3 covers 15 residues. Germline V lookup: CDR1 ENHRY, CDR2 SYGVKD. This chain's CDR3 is CAIGHRDNSGNTIYF. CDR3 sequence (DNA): TGTGCCATCGGCCACCGGGACAACTCTGGAAACACCATATATTTT.

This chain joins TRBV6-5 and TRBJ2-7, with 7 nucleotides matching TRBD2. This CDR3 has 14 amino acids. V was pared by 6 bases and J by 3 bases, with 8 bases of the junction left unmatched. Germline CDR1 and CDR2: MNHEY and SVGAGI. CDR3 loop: CASSTGGRVYEQYF. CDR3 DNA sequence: TGTGCCAGCAGCACCGGGGGGAGGGTCTACGAGCAGTACTTC.

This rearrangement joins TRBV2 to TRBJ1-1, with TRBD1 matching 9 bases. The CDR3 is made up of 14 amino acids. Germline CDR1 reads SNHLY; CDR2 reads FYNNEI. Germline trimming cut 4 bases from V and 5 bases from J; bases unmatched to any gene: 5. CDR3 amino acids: CASSVNRGRTEAFF. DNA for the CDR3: TGTGCCAGCAGTGTGAACAGGGGGCGGACTGAAGCTTTCTTT. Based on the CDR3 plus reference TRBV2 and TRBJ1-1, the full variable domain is EPEVTQTPSHQVTQMGQEVILRCVPISNHLYFYWYRQILGQKVEFLVSFYNNEISEKSEIFDDQFSVERPDGSNFTLKIRSTKLEDSAMYFCASSVNRGRTEAFFGQGTRLTVV.

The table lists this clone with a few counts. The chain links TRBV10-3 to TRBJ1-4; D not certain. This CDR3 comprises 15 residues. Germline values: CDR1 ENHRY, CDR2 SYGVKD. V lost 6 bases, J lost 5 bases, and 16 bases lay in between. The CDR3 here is CAISRSNQANEKLFF. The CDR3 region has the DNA TGTGCCATCAGCCGGTCGAATCAAGCCAATGAAAAACTGTTTTTT.

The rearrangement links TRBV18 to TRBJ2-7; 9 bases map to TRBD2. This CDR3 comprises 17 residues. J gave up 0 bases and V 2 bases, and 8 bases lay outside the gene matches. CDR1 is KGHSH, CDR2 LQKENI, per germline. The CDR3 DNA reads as TGTGCCAGCTCACCAAATAGCGGGGGCCTGAGCTCCTACGAGCAGTACTTC. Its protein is CASSPNSGGLSSYEQYF.

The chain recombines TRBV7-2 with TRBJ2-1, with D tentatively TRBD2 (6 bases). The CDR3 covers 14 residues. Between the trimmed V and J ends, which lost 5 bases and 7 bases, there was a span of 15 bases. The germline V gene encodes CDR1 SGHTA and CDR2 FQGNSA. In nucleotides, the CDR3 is TGTGCCAGCAGCCCTCTGGGCGCGGGGAATGAGCAGTTCTTC. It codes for CASSPLGAGNEQFF.

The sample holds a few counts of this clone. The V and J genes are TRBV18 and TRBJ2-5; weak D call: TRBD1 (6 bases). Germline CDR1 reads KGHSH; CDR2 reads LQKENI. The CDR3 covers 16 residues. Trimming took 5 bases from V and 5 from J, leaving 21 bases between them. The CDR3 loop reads CASSKSGASTRETQYF. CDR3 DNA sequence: TGTGCCAGCTCAAAATCAGGGGCCTCTACGAGGGAGACCCAGTACTTC.

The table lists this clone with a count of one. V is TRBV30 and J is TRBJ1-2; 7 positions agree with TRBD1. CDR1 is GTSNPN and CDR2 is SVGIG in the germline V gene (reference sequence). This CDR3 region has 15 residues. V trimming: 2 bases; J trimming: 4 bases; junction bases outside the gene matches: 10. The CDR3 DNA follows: TGTGCCTGGAGTACCAGACCCGGGACAGCCTATGGCTACACCTTC. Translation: CAWSTRPGTAYGYTF.

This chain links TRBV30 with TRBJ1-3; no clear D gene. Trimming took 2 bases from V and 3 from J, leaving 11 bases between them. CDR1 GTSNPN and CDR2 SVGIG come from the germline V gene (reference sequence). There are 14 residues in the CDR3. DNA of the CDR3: TGTGCCTGGAGTTCATGGGCGGGTGGAAACACCATATATTTT. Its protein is CAWSSWAGGNTIYF.

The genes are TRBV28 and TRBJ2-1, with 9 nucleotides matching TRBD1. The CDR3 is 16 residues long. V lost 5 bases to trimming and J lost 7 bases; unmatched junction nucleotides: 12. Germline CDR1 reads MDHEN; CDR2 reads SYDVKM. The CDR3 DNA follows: TGTGCCAGCAGTCCGACAGGGGGATCCCTAGGGAATGAGCAGTTCTTC. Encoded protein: CASSPTGGSLGNEQFF.

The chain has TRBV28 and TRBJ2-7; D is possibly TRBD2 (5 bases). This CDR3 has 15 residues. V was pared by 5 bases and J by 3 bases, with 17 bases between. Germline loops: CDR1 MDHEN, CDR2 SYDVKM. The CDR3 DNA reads TGTGCCAGCAGTCGGGGAAGTAGCAGAATCTACGAGCAGTACGTC. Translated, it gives CASSRGSSRIYEQYV.

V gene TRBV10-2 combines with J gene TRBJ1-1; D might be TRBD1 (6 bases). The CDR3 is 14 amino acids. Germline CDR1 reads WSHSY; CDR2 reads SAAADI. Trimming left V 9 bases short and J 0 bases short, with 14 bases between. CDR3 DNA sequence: TGCGCCAGTAGATGGACAGACATGAACACTGAAGCTTTCTTT. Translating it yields CASRWTDMNTEAFF.

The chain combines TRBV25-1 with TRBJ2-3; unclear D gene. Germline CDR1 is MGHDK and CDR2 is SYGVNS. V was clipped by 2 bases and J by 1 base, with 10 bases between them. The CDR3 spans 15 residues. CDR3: CASSEGLRGTDTQYF. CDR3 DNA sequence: TGTGCCAGCAGTGAAGGTCTACGTGGCACAGATACGCAGTATTTT.

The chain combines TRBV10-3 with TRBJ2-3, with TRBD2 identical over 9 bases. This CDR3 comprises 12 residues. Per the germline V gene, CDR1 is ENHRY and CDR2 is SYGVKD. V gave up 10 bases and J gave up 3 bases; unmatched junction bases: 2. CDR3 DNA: TGTGCCAGCGGGGGGGCTACAGATACGCAGTATTTT. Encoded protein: CASGGATDTQYF.